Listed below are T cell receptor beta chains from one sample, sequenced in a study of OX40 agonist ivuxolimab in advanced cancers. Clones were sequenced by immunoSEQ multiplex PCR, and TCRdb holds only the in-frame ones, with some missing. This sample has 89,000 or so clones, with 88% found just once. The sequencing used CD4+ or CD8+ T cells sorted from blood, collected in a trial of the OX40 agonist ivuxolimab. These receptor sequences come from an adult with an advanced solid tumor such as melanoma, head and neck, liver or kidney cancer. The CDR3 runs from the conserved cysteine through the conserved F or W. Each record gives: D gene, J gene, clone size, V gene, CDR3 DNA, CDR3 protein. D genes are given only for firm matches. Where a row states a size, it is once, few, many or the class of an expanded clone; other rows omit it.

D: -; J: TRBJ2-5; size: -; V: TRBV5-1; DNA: TGCGCCAGCAGCCCTCGCCCTCCGGGGTTCGGCGAGACCCAGTACTTC; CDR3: CASSPRPPGFGETQYF
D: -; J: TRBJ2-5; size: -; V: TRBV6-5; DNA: TGTGCCAGCAGTTACCGGAGTGGTCAGGAGCAGTACTTC; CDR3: CASSYRSGQEQYF
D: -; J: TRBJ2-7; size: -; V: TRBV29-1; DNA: TGCAGCGTTGAAGACAGTGGCTACGAGCAGTACTTC; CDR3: CSVEDSGYEQYF
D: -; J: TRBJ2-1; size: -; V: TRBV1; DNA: TGCACCAGCAGCCCGCAGGGACTAGTGGGGAATGAGCAGTTCTTC; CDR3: CTSSPQGLVGNEQFF
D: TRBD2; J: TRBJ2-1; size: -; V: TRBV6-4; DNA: TGTGCCAGCAGTGGAACCGGGACTAGCGGGAGTAGTGAGCAGTTCTTC; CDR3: CASSGTGTSGSSEQFF
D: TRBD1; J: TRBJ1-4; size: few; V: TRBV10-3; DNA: TGTGCCACCAGGGACAGCAGTGCAACTAATGAAAAACTGTTTTTT; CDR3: CATRDSSATNEKLFF
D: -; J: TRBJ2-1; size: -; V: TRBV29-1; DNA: TGCACGATAATTGCGGGGTTGGAGCAGTTCTTC; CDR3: CTIIAGLEQFF
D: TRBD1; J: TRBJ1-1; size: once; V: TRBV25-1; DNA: TGTGCCAGCAGTATACTCAGGGGGATGAACACTGAAGCTTTCTTT; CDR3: CASSILRGMNTEAFF
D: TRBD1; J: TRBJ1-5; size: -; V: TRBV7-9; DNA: TGTGCCAGCAGCTGGGGGACAGGCAATCAGCCCCAGCATTTT; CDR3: CASSWGTGNQPQHF
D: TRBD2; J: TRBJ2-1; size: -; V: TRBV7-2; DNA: TGTGCCAGCAGCCAACGGACTAGCGCCTTCGGTGAGCAGTTCTTC; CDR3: CASSQRTSAFGEQFF
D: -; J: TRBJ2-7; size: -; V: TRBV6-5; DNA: TGTGCCAGCAGTTACACGAAAATCGACGAGCAGTACTTC; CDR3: CASSYTKIDEQYF
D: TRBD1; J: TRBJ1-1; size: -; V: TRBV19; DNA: TGTGCCAGTAGTCCAGGGGGGGCTCCGGTCACTGAAGCTTTCTTT; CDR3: CASSPGGAPVTEAFF
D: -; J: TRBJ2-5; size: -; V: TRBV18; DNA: TGTGCCAGCTCACCTTCATGGGGCGCGGAAGAGACCCAGTACTTC; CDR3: CASSPSWGAEETQYF
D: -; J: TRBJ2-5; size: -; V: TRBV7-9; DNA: TGTGCCAGCAGCTTAGAATTCGGTGGGGGGCAAGAGACCCAGTACTTC; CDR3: CASSLEFGGGQETQYF
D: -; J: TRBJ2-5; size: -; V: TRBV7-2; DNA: TGTGCCAGCAGCCCTCCGGGCGGCCAAGAGACCCAGTACTTC; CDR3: CASSPPGGQETQYF
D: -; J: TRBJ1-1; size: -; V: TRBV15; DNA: TGTGCCACCAGCAGAGGTTACGGGGGGGACACTGAAGCTTTCTTT; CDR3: CATSRGYGGDTEAFF
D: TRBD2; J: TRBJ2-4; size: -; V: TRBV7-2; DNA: TGTGCCAGCAGCTTAGCCGCTAGCGGGCCGGCAAACATTCAGTACTTC; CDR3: CASSLAASGPANIQYF
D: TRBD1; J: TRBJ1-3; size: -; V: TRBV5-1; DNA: TGCGCCAGCAGCGCTGCAGGGGGGAACTCTGGAAACACCATATATTTT; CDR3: CASSAAGGNSGNTIYF
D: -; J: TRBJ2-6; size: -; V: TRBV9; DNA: TGTGCCAGCAGCGTAGAGCCACTAGGCGCTGGGGCCAACGTCCTGACTTTC; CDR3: CASSVEPLGAGANVLTF
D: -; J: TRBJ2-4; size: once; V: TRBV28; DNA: TGTGCCAGCGTCCCCCGGAGGTATCTAACCAAAAACATTCAGTACTTC; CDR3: CASVPRRYLTKNIQYF
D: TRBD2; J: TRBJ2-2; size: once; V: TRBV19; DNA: TGTGCCAGTAGCCGGGGTCCCGGGACTAGCGGGAGGGCAGACACCGGGGAGCTGTTTTTT; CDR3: CASSRGPGTSGRADTGELFF
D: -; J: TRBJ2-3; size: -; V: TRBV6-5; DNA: TGTGCCAGCAGTACCCCCGATACGCAGTATTTT; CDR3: CASSTPDTQYF
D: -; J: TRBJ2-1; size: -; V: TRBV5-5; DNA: TGTGCCAGCAGCCGGGGGCTAGCGGACTACAATGAGCAGTTCTTC; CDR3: CASSRGLADYNEQFF
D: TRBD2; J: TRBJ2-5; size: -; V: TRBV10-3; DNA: TGTGCCATCAGTGAGAGAAAACTAGCGGGCTCGGAGACCCAGTACTTC; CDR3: CAISERKLAGSETQYF